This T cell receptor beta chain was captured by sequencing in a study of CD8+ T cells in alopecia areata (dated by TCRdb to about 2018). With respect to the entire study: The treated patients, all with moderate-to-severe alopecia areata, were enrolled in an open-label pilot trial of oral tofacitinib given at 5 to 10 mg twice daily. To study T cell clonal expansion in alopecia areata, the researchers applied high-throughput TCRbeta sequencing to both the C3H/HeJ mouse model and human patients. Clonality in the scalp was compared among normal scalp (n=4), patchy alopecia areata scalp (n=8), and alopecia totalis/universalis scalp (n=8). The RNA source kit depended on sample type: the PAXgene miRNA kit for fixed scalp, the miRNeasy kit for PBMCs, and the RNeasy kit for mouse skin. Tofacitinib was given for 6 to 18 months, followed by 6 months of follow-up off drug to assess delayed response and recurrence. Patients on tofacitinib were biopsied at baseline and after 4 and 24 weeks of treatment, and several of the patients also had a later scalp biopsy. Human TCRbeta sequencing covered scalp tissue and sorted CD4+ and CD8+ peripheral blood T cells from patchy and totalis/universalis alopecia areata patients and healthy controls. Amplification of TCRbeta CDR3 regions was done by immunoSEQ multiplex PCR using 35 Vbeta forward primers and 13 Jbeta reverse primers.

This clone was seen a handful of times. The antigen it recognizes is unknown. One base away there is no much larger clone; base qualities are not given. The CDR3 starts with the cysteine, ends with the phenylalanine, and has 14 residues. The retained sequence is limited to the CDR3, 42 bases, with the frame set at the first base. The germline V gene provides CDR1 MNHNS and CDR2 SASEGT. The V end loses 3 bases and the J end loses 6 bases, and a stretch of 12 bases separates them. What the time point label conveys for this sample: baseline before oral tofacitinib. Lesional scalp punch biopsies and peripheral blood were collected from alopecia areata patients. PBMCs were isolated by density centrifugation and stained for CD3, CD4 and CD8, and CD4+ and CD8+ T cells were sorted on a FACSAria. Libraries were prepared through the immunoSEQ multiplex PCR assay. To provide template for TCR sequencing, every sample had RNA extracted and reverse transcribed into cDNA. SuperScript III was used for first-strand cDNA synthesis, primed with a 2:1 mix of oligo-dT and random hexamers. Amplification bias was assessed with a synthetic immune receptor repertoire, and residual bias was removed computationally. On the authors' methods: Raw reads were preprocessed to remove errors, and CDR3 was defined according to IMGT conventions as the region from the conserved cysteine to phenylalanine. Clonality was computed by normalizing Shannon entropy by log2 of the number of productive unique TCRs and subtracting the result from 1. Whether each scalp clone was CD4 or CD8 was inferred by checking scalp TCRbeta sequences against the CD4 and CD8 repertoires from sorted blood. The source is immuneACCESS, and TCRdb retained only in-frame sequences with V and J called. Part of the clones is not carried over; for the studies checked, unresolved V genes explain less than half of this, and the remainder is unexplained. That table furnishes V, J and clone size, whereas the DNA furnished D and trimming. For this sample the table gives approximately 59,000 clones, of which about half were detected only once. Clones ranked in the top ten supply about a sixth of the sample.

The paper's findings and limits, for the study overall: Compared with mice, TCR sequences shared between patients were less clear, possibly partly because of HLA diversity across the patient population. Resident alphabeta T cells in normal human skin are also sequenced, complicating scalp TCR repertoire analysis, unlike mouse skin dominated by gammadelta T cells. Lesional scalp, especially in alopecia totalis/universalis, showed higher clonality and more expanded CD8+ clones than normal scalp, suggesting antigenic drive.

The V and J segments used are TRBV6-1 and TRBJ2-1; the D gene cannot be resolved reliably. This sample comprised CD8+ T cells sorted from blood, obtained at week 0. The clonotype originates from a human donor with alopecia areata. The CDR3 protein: CASSEHLTFNEQFF. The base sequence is TGTGCCAGCAGTGAGCACTTGACTTTCAATGAGCAGTTCTTC.